Included here is one T cell receptor (beta chain) sequence, with context. Original processing notes: Using reference gene primer amplification, nucleated cell counts were estimated. The table came from immunoSEQ multiplex PCR; TCRdb's copy has only in-frame clones and leaves some out. That table supplies the V and J calls and clone size; D and trimming were determined from the DNA. This sample yields 65,000 to 90,000 clones, of which 80% to 85% are seen a single time; around 28% belongs to the top ten. This specimen belongs to a study of blood T cell repertoires in COVID-19. Study background: Nucleic acid was either cDNA or gDNA, and it came from T cells, B-cell-depleted T cells, or PBMCs.

Germline V gene data show CDR1 as MNHEY and CDR2 as SVGAGI. Losses at the gene ends were 7 bases for V and 6 bases for J; bases not matched to a gene: 8. There are 14 residues in the CDR3. Specimen: peripheral blood. The chain combines TRBV6-5 with TRBJ2-7; TRBD1 aligns across 11 bases. This sequence originates from a human donor in a cohort sampled during active COVID-19. The CDR3 here is CASNLRGTGGEQYF. CDR3 nucleotides: TGTGCCAGCAACTTACGTGGGACAGGGGGCGAGCAGTACTTC.